The clone carrying this T cell receptor beta chain was seen only a few times. The antigen remains unidentified. The CDR3 loop spans 13 amino acids. V was clipped by 7 bases and J by 5 bases, with 14 bases between them. TCR beta libraries were made by quantitative 5'-RACE with molecular barcodes. TCRdb processed the 5' RACE reads anew with MiXCR; each CDR3 protein has one entry. This sample has over 600,000 distinct CDR3 sequences, with about 20% found just once. These data belong to a study of CD8 T cells in ankylosing spondylitis. Study outcomes and limitations: Typical of ankylosing spondylitis blood, it appeared, was a TCR beta motif of several highly homologous variants. Significant enrichment of disease-linked clones was reportedly seen in matched ankylosing spondylitis synovial fluid. There were earlier reports of some motif variants in reactive arthritis synovial fluid and blood. Relatively scarce in peripheral blood, disease-linked clones were CD8+.

This receptor was identified in a male donor with ankylosing spondylitis. The rearrangement links TRBV12-3 or TRBV12-4 to TRBJ1-1; no clear D gene. Sequencing input: blood, either unsorted or a sorted T cell fraction (not recorded which). The CDR3 DNA reads TGTGCCAGCACCTCCCAGGAGGGAACTGAAGCTTTCTTT. It specifies CASTSQEGTEAFF.